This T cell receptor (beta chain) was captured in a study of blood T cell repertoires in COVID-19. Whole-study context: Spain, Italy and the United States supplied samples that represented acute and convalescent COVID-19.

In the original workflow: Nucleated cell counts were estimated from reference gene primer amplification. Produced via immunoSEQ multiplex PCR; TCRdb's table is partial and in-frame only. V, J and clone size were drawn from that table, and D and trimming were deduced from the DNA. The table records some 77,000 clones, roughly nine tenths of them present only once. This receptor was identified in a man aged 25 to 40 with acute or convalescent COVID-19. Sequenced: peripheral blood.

DNA for the CDR3: TGTGCCAGCAGCCCGCGACTAGCGGGCTACAATGAGCAGTTCTTC. Translating gives CASSPRLAGYNEQFF. V and J are TRBV7-3 and TRBJ2-1, with 10 bases matching TRBD2. Trimming removed 5 bases from V and 3 bases from J; junction bases left unmatched: 4. Germline V gives CDR1 SGHTA, CDR2 FQGTGA. This CDR3 has 15 residues.